This T cell receptor (beta chain) was obtained from a study of blood T cells in healthy people across ages. Each sample used at least 7 million PBMCs. Study observations and caveats: Naive CD4+ cells and diversity were both higher in long-lived donors than in aged donors. It was found that TCR beta diversity correlated strongly with the percentage of naive T cells.

A second PCR of 7 to 11 cycles used a sample-barcoded 5' primer and a J-beta primer mix. MiXCR, run by TCRdb on the 5' RACE reads, gives a single entry per CDR3 protein. Of about 800,000 distinct CDR3 sequences listed, roughly 25% are singletons. Trimming took 4 bases from V and 4 from J; bases not matched to a gene: 8. Germline assignment: CDR1 MNHEY and CDR2 SVGEGT. The CDR3 contains 16 residues. This clonotype was recorded a few times. The antigen is not known. This sample was shared with a second study, whose subject was T cells of mothers and their children. That source reports: Persisting microchimeric T cell clones went undetected.

The chain couples TRBV6-2 or TRBV6-3 to TRBJ2-1; TRBD1 aligns across 9 bases. Input material: blood. The sequence derives from a boy aged 5-17 years in good health. Here the CDR3 DNA reads TGTGCCAGCAGTTCCGCCCGGGACAGGGTATACAATGAGCAGTTCTTC. This translates into CASSSARDRVYNEQFF.